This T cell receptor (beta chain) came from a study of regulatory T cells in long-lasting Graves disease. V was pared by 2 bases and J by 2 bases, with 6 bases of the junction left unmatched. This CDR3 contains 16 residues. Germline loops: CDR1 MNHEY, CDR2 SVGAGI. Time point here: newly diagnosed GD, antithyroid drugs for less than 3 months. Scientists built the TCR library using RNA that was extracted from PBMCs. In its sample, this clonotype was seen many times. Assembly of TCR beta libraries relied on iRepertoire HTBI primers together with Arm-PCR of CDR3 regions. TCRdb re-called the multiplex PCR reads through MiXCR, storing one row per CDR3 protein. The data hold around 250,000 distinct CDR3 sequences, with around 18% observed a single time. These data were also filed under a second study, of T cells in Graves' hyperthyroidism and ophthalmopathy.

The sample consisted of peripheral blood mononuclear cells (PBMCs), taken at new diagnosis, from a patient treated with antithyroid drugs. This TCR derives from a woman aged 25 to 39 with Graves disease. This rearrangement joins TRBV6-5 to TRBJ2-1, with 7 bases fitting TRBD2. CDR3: CASSYREGRAYNEQFF. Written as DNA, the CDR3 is TGTGCCAGCAGTTACAGGGAGGGGAGGGCCTACAATGAGCAGTTCTTC.